This passage covers 25 T cell receptor beta chains from one sample sequenced in a study of cytomegalovirus exposure and HLA in healthy donors. This PCR relied on a set of 60 Vbeta primers and 13 Jbeta primers. Sequencing used immunoSEQ multiplex PCR; TCRdb keeps in-frame clones, though not all of them. The sample consists of under 200,000 clones, more than 70% of them appearing once. Source material: PBMCs. These receptors originate from a woman aged 40 to 50 in good health and CMV-seropositive.

The V and J genes are TRBV28 and TRBJ1-4; 10 bases agree with TRBD1. The CDR3 has 15 residues. Germline lookup yields CDR1 MDHEN and CDR2 SYDVKM. The ends lost 7 bases at V and 7 bases at J; junction bases unmatched: 9. CDR3 DNA sequence: TGTGCCAGCACCCCCGCCGGGACAGGGGTTGAAAAACTGTTTTTT. Amino acid sequence: CASTPAGTGVEKLFF. Full variable domain (missing parts from reference TRBV28 and TRBJ1-4): DVKVTQSSRYLVKRTGEKVFLECVQDMDHENMFWYRQDPGLGLRLIYFSYDVKMKEKGDIPEGYSVSREKKERFSLILESASTNQTSMYLCASTPAGTGVEKLFFGSGTQLSVL.

The chain couples TRBV29-1 to TRBJ1-2, with 7 bases matching TRBD1. Per germline, CDR1 SQVTM and CDR2 ANQGSEA. V shed 4 bases, J shed 6 bases, and the junction held 11 bases outside the gene matches. The CDR3 length is 14 residues. The CDR3 spells CSVVRPNTGDGYTF. In DNA form, the CDR3 reads TGCAGCGTTGTGAGACCTAATACAGGGGATGGCTACACCTTC.

The chain combines TRBV6-4 with TRBJ1-5; D remains unclear. V was trimmed by 5 bases and J by 1 base, leaving 12 bases between them. CDR1 is MRHNA and CDR2 is SNTAGT in the germline V gene. This CDR3 spans 15 amino acids. The CDR3 region is CASSPLGGSNQPQHF. The CDR3 DNA reads as TGTGCCAGCAGTCCGCTGGGAGGAAGCAATCAGCCCCAGCATTTT.

This chain uses TRBV14 with TRBJ1-1; D may be TRBD1 (6 bases). The CDR3 covers 14 residues. Germline-derived CDR1 and CDR2 are SGHDN and FVKESK. V shed 4 bases and J shed 5 bases, with 14 bases lying between them. CDR3 sequence: CASSRQVGRTEAFF. Written as DNA, the CDR3 is TGTGCCAGCAGCCGACAGGTCGGGAGGACTGAAGCTTTCTTT.

This sequence joins TRBV18 and TRBJ2-7; 9 positions match TRBD1. The germline gives CDR1 KGHSH, CDR2 LQKENI. Trimming cost V 5 bases and J 2 bases; bases outside gene matches: 10. The CDR3 loop spans 16 amino acids. The CDR3 spells CASSSRTGTGTYEQYF. CDR3 nucleotides: TGTGCCAGCTCATCTAGAACCGGGACAGGGACCTACGAGCAGTACTTC.

Notes on this clone: At one end, the junction sequence differs from germline, possibly due to a read error. The J gene is TRBJ2-5, the V gene TRBV11-2; TRBD2 matches 9 bases. CDR3 length: 15 amino acids. Per the germline V gene, CDR1 is SGHAT and CDR2 is FQNNGV. CDR3 region: CASSWGTSRGEIQYF. The CDR3 DNA follows: TGTGCCAGCAGCTGGGGGACTAGCAGAGGGGAGATCCAGTACTTC.

J is TRBJ2-1 and V is TRBV15; 7 bases fit TRBD2. Germline V CDR1 and CDR2: LNHNV, YYDKDF (reference sequence). This CDR3 spans 16 amino acids. The ends lost 1 base at V and 7 bases at J; junction bases unmatched: 10. The CDR3 protein is CATSRGGGRGRNEQFF. The CDR3 DNA sequence: TGTGCCACCAGCAGAGGGGGCGGGAGAGGAAGGAATGAGCAGTTCTTC.

This clone was seen a single time. The chain is built from TRBV7-9 and TRBJ2-3; 9 bases are shared with TRBD2. J lost 3 bases, V lost 3 bases, and 10 bases had no gene match. Germline V gene sequence: CDR1 SEHNR, CDR2 FQNEAQ (reference sequence). This CDR3 comprises 17 residues. The CDR3 here is CASSFVLAGKGTDTQYF. Here the CDR3 DNA reads TGTGCCAGCAGCTTTGTTCTAGCGGGAAAAGGTACAGATACGCAGTATTTT.

Comment on this clone: Other DNA sequences from this sample encode an identical CDR3 as well. The rearrangement uses TRBV19 and TRBJ2-7, with 13 bases matching TRBD2. V shed 8 bases and J 0 bases; nucleotides not matched to a gene: 4. There are 15 residues in the CDR3. Germline CDR1 LNHDA, CDR2 SQIVND (reference sequence). The CDR3 sequence is CASSRTSGSSYEQYF. CDR3 bases: TGTGCCAGTTCCAGGACTAGCGGGAGCTCCTACGAGCAGTACTTC. The whole variable domain, remainder taken from reference TRBV19 and TRBJ2-7, is DGGITQSPKYLFRKEGQNVTLSCEQNLNHDAMYWYRQDPGQGLRLIYYSQIVNDFQKGDIAEGYSVSREKKESFPLTVTSAQKNPTAFYLCASSRTSGSSYEQYFGPGTRLTVT.

This chain joins TRBV28 and TRBJ2-5; a possible D gene is TRBD2 (5 bases). The CDR3 sequence is 12 residues long. Germline CDR1 and CDR2: MDHEN and SYDVKM. Trimming pared 6 bases from V and 7 bases from J, leaving 12 bases between. The CDR3 sequence is CASSLLAGTQYF. CDR3 nucleotide sequence: TGTGCCAGCAGCTTGTTGGCGGGGACCCAGTACTTC.

V is TRBV5-1 and J is TRBJ2-1; D ambiguous. CDR3 size: 15 residues. The ends were cut back, 2 bases at V and 0 bases at J, with 9 bases in the middle. Per the germline V gene, CDR1 is SGHRS and CDR2 is YFSETQ. The CDR3 is CASSFGFGSYNEQFF. As DNA, the CDR3 is TGCGCCAGCAGCTTCGGTTTTGGCTCCTACAATGAGCAGTTCTTC.

The chain links TRBV4-3 to TRBJ1-2; D possibly corresponds to TRBD1 (6 bases). The CDR3 length is 15 residues. Per germline, CDR1 LGHNA and CDR2 YSLEER. Between the trimmed V and J ends, which lost 0 bases and 6 bases, there was a span of 14 bases. CDR3 sequence (DNA): TGCGCCAGCAGCCAAGAATTCTCCCGGGACAATGGCTACACCTTC. Translated: CASSQEFSRDNGYTF.

The V call is TRBV7-9, the J call TRBJ1-1; TRBD1 agrees at 8 bases. The CDR3 extends over 14 amino acids. Germline V CDR1 and CDR2: SEHNR, FQNEAQ (reference sequence). V shed 1 base, J shed 4 bases, and the junction held 2 bases outside the gene matches. The CDR3, as DNA: TGTGCCAGCAGCTTAGGGACAGGGATCACTGAAGCTTTCTTT. It yields the protein CASSLGTGITEAFF.

V is TRBV28 and J is TRBJ2-7, with TRBD1 identical over 9 bases. Looked up from germline, CDR1 is MDHEN and CDR2 is SYDVKM. This CDR3 spans 15 amino acids. V was clipped by 2 bases and J by 2 bases; unmatched bases: 4. CDR3 sequence: CASSLPRQGAYEQYF. The DNA for the CDR3 is TGTGCCAGCAGTTTACCCCGACAGGGGGCCTACGAGCAGTACTTC. The full variable domain, completed using reference TRBV28 and TRBJ2-7, is DVKVTQSSRYLVKRTGEKVFLECVQDMDHENMFWYRQDPGLGLRLIYFSYDVKMKEKGDIPEGYSVSREKKERFSLILESASTNQTSMYLCASSLPRQGAYEQYFGPGTRLTVT.

The DNA of the CDR3 is TGTGCCAGCAGCTTATTCACGGGGTCCGCAGATACGCAGTATTTT. Its translation: CASSLFTGSADTQYF. The chain joins TRBV11-2 to TRBJ2-3, with a possible D match to TRBD2 (5 bases). Germline V gives CDR1 SGHAT, CDR2 FQNNGV. Trimming left V 2 bases short and J 4 bases short, with 13 bases between. This CDR3 region has 15 residues.

The chain joins TRBV5-3 to TRBJ2-1; D is perhaps TRBD2 (5 bases). TRBV5-3 falls under the ORF class, with uncertain function. The V end was cut by 3 bases, the J end by 0 bases, with 13 bases between. The CDR3 is made up of 16 amino acids. CDR3 in amino acids: CARSYPEESSYNEQFF. CDR3 bases: TGTGCCAGAAGCTACCCGGAGGAAAGCTCCTACAATGAGCAGTTCTTC.

This clone has just a few counts. The rearrangement links TRBV28 to TRBJ2-6, with D possibly being TRBD2 (6 bases). Germline lookup yields CDR1 MDHEN and CDR2 SYDVKM. CDR3 length equals 15 residues. V was pared by 6 bases and J by 3 bases, with 12 bases between. CDR3 in DNA: TGTGCCAGCAGCCCGGAGGGATTTGGGGCCAACGTCCTGACTTTC. Translation gives CASSPEGFGANVLTF.

The V and J genes are TRBV6-4 and TRBJ2-1; 11 bases fit TRBD2. The CDR3 loop spans 16 amino acids. V lost 3 bases and J lost 5; bases outside the gene matches: 6. From germline, CDR1 is MRHNA and CDR2 SNTAGT. In nucleotides, the CDR3 is TGTGCCAGCAGTGAAACTAGCGGGAGTCACCACAATGAGCAGTTCTTC. It is translated as CASSETSGSHHNEQFF.

The genes are TRBV7-9 and TRBJ1-4, with a possible D match to TRBD1 (6 bases). With 4 bases removed from V and 8 bases from J, the gap between germline ends came to 20 bases. The CDR3 runs 16 residues. In germline, CDR1 is SEHNR, CDR2 FQNEAQ (reference sequence). The DNA of the CDR3 is TGTGCCAGCAGCTCATTCGGGGCAGGGGTAGGGGAAAAACTGTTTTTT. Protein product: CASSSFGAGVGEKLFF.

This clone showed up just once. The chain has TRBV2 and TRBJ1-1, with D maybe TRBD1 (6 bases). Germline V gene sequence: CDR1 SNHLY, CDR2 FYNNEI. CDR3 size: 14 residues. V was pared by 2 bases and J by 0 bases, with 7 bases between. The CDR3 DNA reads TGTGCCAGCAGTGAACACAGGGTGAACACTGAAGCTTTCTTT. This gives the protein CASSEHRVNTEAFF. The whole variable domain, filled in from reference TRBV2 and TRBJ1-1, reads EPEVTQTPSHQVTQMGQEVILRCVPISNHLYFYWYRQILGQKVEFLVSFYNNEISEKSEIFDDQFSVERPDGSNFTLKIRSTKLEDSAMYFCASSEHRVNTEAFFGQGTRLTVV.

V gene TRBV21-1 combines with J gene TRBJ2-1; the table assigns TRBD2, which was not confirmed against the DNA. TRBV21-1 is shown as a pseudogene. The CDR3 extends over 15 amino acids. CDR3 loop: CASTPHAGGPNEQFF. The CDR3 DNA reads TGTGCCAGCACCCCACACGCGGGAGGGCCGAATGAGCAGTTCTTC.

The chain recombines TRBV28 with TRBJ2-7; a weak D match, TRBD1 (6 bases). The length of the CDR3 is 14 residues. The V end was cut by 6 bases, the J end by 5 bases, with 17 bases between. CDR1 and CDR2 from the germline V gene are MDHEN and SYDVKM. In DNA, the CDR3 is TGTGCCAGCAGCACTCTCAGGGGCAGGGACGAGCAGTACTTC. Translation: CASSTLRGRDEQYF.

V and J are TRBV29-1 and TRBJ1-4, with TRBD1 as a possible D gene (6 bases). Germline CDR1 and CDR2: SQVTM and ANQGSEA. Between the trimmed V and J ends, which lost 6 bases and 4 bases, there was a span of 15 bases. CDR3 length: 14 amino acids. The CDR3 reads CSVPGDTGNEKLFF. CDR3 coding DNA: TGCAGCGTACCTGGGGACACGGGTAATGAAAAACTGTTTTTT.

This chain links TRBV6-1 with TRBJ2-3; TRBD2 agrees at 10 bases. Per germline, CDR1 MNHNS and CDR2 SASEGT. The CDR3 length is 14 residues. V dropped 10 bases and J dropped 4; count of bases not matched to a gene: 8. The CDR3 nucleotides read TGTGCCATCCAGACTAGCGGGTTCCCAGATACGCAGTATTTT. It is translated as CAIQTSGFPDTQYF.

The chain is built from TRBV19 and TRBJ2-3; tentatively, D is TRBD2 (6 bases). The CDR3 is made up of 14 amino acids. Trimming left V 5 bases short and J 6 bases short, with 15 bases between. CDR1 is LNHDA, CDR2 SQIVND, per germline (reference sequence). CDR3 amino acids: CASSVTRGSDTQYF. The CDR3 DNA follows: TGTGCCAGTAGTGTGACTAGAGGGTCGGATACGCAGTATTTT. The full variable domain, rest sourced from reference TRBV19 and TRBJ2-3, is DGGITQSPKYLFRKEGQNVTLSCEQNLNHDAMYWYRQDPGQGLRLIYYSQIVNDFQKGDIAEGYSVSREKKESFPLTVTSAQKNPTAFYLCASSVTRGSDTQYFGPGTRLTVL.